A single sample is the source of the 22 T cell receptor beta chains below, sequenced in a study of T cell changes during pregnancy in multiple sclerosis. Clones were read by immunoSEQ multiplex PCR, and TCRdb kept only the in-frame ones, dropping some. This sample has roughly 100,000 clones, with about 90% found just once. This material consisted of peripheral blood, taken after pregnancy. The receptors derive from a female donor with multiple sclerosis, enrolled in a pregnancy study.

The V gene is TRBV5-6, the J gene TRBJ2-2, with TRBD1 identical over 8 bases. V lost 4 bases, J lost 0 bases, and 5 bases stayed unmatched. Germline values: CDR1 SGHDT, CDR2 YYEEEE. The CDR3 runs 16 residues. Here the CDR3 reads CASSTGQVANTGELFF. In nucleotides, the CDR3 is TGTGCCAGCAGCACGGGACAGGTAGCGAACACCGGGGAGCTGTTTTTT.

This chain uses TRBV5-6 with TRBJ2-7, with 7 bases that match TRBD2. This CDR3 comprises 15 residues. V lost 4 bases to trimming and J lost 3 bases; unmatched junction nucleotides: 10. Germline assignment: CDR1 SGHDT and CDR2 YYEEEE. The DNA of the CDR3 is TGTGCCAGCAGCCATCGGGGACTAAACTTCTACGAGCAGTACTTC. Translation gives CASSHRGLNFYEQYF. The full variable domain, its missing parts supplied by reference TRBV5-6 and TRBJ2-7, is DAGVTQSPTHLIKTRGQQVTLRCSPKSGHDTVSWYQQALGQGPQFIFQYYEEEERQRGNFPDRFSGHQFPNYSSELNVNALLLGDSALYLCASSHRGLNFYEQYFGPGTRLTVT.

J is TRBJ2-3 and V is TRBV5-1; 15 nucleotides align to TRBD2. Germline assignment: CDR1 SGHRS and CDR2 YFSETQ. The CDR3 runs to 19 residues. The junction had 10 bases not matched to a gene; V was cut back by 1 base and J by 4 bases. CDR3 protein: CASSLSGTSGGPHSDTQYF. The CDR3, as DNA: TGCGCCAGCAGCTTGAGTGGGACTAGCGGGGGGCCCCATTCAGATACGCAGTATTTT.

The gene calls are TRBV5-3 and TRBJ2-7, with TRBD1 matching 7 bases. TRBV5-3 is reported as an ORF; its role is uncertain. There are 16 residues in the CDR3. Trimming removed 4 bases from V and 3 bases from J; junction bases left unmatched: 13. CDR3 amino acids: CARSPSGRQGCYEQYF. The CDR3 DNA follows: TGTGCCAGAAGCCCATCCGGTCGACAGGGCTGCTACGAGCAGTACTTC.

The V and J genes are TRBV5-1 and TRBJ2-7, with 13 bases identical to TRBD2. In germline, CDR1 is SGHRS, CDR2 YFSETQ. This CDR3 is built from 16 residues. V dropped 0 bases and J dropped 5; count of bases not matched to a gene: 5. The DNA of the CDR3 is TGCGCCAGCAGCTTGGGACTAGCGGGAGGTACCGACGAGCAGTACTTC. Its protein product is CASSLGLAGGTDEQYF.

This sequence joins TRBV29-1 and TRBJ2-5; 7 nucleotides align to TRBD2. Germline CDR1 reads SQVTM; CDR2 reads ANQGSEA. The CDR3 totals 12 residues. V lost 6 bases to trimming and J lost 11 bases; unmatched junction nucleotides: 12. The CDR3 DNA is TGCAGCGTCGGACTAGGAGACGCAACACAGTACTTC. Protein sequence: CSVGLGDATQYF.

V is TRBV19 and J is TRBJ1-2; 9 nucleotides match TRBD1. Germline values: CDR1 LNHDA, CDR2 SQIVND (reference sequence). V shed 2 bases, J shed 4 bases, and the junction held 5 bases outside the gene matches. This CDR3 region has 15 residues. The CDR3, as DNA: TGTGCCAGTAGTATACGGGACAGGGATGGCTATGGCTACACCTTC. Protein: CASSIRDRDGYGYTF.

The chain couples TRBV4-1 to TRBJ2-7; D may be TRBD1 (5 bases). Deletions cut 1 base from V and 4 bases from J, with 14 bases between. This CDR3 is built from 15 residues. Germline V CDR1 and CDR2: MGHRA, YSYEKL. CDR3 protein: CASSQVFRKGYEQYF. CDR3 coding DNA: TGCGCCAGCAGCCAAGTGTTCAGAAAGGGGTACGAGCAGTACTTC.

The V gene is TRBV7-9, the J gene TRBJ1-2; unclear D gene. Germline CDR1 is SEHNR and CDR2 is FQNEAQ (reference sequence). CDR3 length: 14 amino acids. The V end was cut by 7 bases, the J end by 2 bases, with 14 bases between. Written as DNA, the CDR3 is TGTGCCAGCATCCCCAGATGGGCCAACTATGGCTACACCTTC. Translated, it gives CASIPRWANYGYTF.

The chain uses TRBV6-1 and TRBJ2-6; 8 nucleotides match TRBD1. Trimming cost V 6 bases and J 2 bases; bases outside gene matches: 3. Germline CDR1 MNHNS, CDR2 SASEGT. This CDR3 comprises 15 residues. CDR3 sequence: CASRKQGAGANVLTF. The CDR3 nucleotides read TGTGCCAGCAGGAAACAGGGGGCTGGGGCCAACGTCCTGACTTTC.

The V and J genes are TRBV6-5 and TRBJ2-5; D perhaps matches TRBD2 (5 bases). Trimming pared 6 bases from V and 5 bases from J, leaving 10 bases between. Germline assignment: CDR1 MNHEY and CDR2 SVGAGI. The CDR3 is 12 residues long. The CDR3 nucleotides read TGTGCCAGCAGCCCGGGGTGGGAGACCCAGTACTTC. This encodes CASSPGWETQYF.

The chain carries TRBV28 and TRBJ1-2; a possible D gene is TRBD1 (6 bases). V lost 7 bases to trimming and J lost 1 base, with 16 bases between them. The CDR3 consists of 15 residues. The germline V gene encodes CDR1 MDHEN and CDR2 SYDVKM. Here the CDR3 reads CASKPLGDNNYGYTF. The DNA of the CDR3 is TGTGCCAGCAAACCACTCGGGGACAATAACTATGGCTACACCTTC.

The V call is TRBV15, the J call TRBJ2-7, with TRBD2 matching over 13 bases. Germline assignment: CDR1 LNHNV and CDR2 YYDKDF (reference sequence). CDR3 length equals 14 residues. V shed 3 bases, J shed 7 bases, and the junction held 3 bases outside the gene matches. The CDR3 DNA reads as TGTGCCACCAGCAGCACGGGACTAGCGGGGGAGCAGTACTTC. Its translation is CATSSTGLAGEQYF.

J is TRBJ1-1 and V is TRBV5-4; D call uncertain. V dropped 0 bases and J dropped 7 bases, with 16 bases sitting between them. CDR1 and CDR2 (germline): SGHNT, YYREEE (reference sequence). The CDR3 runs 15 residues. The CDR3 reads CASSLGSRGIREAFF. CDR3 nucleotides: TGTGCCAGCAGCTTGGGGTCGCGGGGAATCCGTGAAGCTTTCTTT.

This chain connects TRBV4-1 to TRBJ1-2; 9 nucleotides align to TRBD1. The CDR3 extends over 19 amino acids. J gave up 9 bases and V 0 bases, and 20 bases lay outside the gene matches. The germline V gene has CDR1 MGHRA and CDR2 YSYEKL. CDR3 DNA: TGCGCCAGCAGCCAAGATCCGGGACAGGGACTTTGGGCCAACGATCGCTACACCTTC. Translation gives CASSQDPGQGLWANDRYTF.

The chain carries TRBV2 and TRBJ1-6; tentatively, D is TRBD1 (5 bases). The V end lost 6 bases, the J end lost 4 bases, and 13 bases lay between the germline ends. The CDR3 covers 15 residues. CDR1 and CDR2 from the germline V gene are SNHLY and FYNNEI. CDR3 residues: CASRIRQPYNSPLHF. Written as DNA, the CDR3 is TGTGCCAGCAGGATTCGACAGCCATATAATTCACCCCTCCACTTT.

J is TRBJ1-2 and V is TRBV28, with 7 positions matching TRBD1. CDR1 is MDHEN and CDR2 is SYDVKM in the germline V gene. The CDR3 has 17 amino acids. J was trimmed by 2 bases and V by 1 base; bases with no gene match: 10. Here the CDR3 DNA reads TGTGCCAGCAGTTTATTTTCAGGGGGTCAGCACAACTATGGCTACACCTTC. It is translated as CASSLFSGGQHNYGYTF.

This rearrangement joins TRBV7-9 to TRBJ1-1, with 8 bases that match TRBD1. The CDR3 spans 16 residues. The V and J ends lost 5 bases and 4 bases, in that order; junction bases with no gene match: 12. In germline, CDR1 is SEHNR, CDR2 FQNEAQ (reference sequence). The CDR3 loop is CASSPFNPTGGTEAFF. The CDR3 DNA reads TGTGCCAGCAGCCCATTTAATCCAACAGGGGGCACTGAAGCTTTCTTT.

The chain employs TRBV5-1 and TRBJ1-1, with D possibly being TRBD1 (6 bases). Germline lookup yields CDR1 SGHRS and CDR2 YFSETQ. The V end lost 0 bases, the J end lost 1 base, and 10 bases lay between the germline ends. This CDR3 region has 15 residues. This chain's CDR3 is CASSLALQGNTEAFF. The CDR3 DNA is TGCGCCAGCAGCTTGGCCTTACAGGGGAACACTGAAGCTTTCTTT.

The CDR3 DNA sequence: TGCAGCGTCAGGGGGTCCAGAGAGACCCAGTACTTC. Protein sequence: CSVRGSRETQYF. The chain has TRBV29-1 and TRBJ2-5; 7 nucleotides align to TRBD1. Germline V CDR1 and CDR2: SQVTM, ANQGSEA. The junction had 5 bases not matched to a gene; V was cut back by 6 bases and J by 4 bases. The CDR3 has 12 amino acids.

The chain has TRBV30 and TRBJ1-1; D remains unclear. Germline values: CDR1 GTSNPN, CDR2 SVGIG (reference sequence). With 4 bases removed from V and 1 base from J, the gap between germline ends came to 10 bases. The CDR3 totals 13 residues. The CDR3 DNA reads TGTGCCTGGACCGTGGTCAGGAACACTGAAGCTTTCTTT. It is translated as CAWTVVRNTEAFF.

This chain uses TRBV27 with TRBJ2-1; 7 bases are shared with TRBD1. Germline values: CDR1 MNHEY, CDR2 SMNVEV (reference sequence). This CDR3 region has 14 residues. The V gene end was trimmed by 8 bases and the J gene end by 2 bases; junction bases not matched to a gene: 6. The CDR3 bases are TGTGCCAGCGCCGGGACAGCCACCTACAATGAGCAGTTCTTC. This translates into CASAGTATYNEQFF.